This T cell receptor (beta chain) was sequenced for a study of blood T cells in healthy people across ages. A second PCR of roughly 7 to 11 cycles used a sample-barcoded 5' primer and a J-beta primer mix. TCRdb ran MiXCR on the 5' RACE reads and lists one entry per CDR3 protein. The data show 1.5 million to 2 million distinct CDR3 sequences, roughly 30% seen once. V lost 5 bases, J lost 5 bases, and 15 bases lay in between. From germline, CDR1 is GTSNPN and CDR2 SVGIG (reference sequence). The CDR3 totals 13 residues. Specimen: blood. The chain employs TRBV30 and TRBJ2-5; weak D call: TRBD1 (6 bases). The source is a woman aged 30 to 39 in good health. The CDR3 here is CAWGPGVQETQYF. The CDR3 bases are TGTGCCTGGGGCCCAGGGGTGCAGGAGACCCAGTACTTC.